The 6 T cell receptor beta chains reported below all come from one sample, sequenced in a study of shared clonotypes between healthy human individuals. Generated by immunoSEQ multiplex PCR, the TCRdb table keeps only in-frame clones and is missing some. The sample consists of over a million clones, 65% to 75% of them appearing once. The specimen was memory CD4+ T cells sorted from blood. Specified subset: CD45RA-negative fraction. These receptor sequences come from a man younger than 35 in good health.

This clone was observed a handful of times. V is TRBV7-9 and J is TRBJ2-7; D gene uncertain. The CDR3 consists of 13 residues. The V end was cut by 4 bases, the J end by 0 bases, with 7 bases between. Per germline, CDR1 SEHNR and CDR2 FQNEAQ (reference sequence). The CDR3 DNA follows: TGTGCCAGCAGCTCCAGCACCTCCTACGAGCAGTACTTC. This encodes CASSSSTSYEQYF.

The gene calls are TRBV7-2 and TRBJ2-2; no firm D call. This CDR3 contains 16 residues. The germline V gene has CDR1 SGHTA and CDR2 FQGNSA. V was clipped by 1 base and J by 2 bases, with 11 bases between them. CDR3 sequence reads: CASSLVQVSNTGELFF. CDR3 sequence (DNA): TGTGCCAGCAGCTTAGTGCAGGTGTCAAACACCGGGGAGCTGTTTTTT.

This clone was recorded once. This rearrangement joins TRBV10-2 to TRBJ2-7, with D unresolved. The CDR3 extends over 14 amino acids. The V and J ends lost 7 bases and 7 bases respectively, with 20 bases between them. CDR1 and CDR2 (germline): WSHSY, SAAADI. Written as DNA, the CDR3 is TGCGCCAGCAAAGCCCAGGACCTAGACGGGGAGCAGTACTTC. Translated, it gives CASKAQDLDGEQYF.

This rearrangement joins TRBV27 to TRBJ2-1, with D hard to call. This CDR3 region has 12 residues. V lost 4 bases and J lost 9, with 10 bases in between. Germline assignment: CDR1 MNHEY and CDR2 SMNVEV (reference sequence). The CDR3 region has the DNA TGTGCCAGCAGTTCCAGCTGGGGTGAGCAGTTCTTC. Translated: CASSSSWGEQFF.

Worth noting for this clone: Relative to the germline gene, one junction end is altered; a read error may explain this. V is TRBV5-1 and J is TRBJ2-3; D may be TRBD1 or TRBD2 (5 bases each). Germline CDR1 reads SGHRS; CDR2 reads YFSETQ. The CDR3 totals 14 residues. The CDR3 loop reads CASRDTAGTDTRYF. The CDR3 DNA sequence: TGCGCCAGCAGGGACACCGCGGGCACAGATACGCGGTATTTT.

The chain carries TRBV6-1 and TRBJ2-2, with D unclear. The V end was cut by 0 bases, the J end by 1 base, with 9 bases between. CDR1 is MNHNS, CDR2 SASEGT, per germline. This CDR3 spans 16 amino acids. The CDR3 DNA reads as TGTGCCAGCAGTGAAGCGCTCGGCCGGAACACCGGGGAGCTGTTTTTT. It translates to CASSEALGRNTGELFF.